This T cell receptor (beta chain) was retrieved from a study of cytomegalovirus exposure and HLA in healthy donors. Overall study findings and caveats: Sequencing artifact likely explains a cluster of highly shared sequence variants. Solely CMV serostatus was available to characterize immune exposure. Using a false discovery rate of 0.05, a later analysis showed that 15,000 to 20,000 TCR beta sequences were associated with HLA alleles.

Trimming shortened V by 3 bases and J by 1 base, and 3 bases separated the two germline ends. The CDR3 contains 12 residues. Germline V lookup: CDR1 SEHNR, CDR2 FQNEAQ (reference sequence). It was with 60 Vbeta and 13 Jbeta primers that the PCR ran. Authors' processing steps: An analysis performed later counted 70 million to 90 million unique TCR beta chains (roughly 11 million of them shared). Assay: immunoSEQ multiplex PCR; the TCRdb copy retains only in-frame clones and omits some. V and J calls and clone size come straight from that table; D and trimming were deduced from the DNA. The sample records more than 70,000 clones, 77% being singletons. Points on this clone: The antigen remains unidentified.

V and J are TRBV7-9 and TRBJ1-1, with unresolved D. This clonotype originated in a man aged 50 or older in good health and CMV-seropositive. The sequenced material came from PBMCs. The CDR3: CASSFKNTEAFF. The DNA of the CDR3 is TGTGCCAGCAGCTTTAAGAACACTGAAGCTTTCTTT.